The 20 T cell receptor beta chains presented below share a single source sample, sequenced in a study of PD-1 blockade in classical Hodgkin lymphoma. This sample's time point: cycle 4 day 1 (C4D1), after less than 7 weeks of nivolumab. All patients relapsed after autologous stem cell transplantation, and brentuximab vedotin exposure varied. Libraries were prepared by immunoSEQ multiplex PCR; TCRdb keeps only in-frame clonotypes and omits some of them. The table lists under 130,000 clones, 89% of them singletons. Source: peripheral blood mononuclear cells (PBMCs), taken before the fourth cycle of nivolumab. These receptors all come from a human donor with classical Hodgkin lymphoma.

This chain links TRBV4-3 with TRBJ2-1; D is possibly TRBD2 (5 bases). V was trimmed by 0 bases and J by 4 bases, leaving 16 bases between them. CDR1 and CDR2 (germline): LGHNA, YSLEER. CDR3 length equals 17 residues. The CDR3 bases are TGCGCCAGCAGCCAAGATTTGCCCCCGGGAATATACAATGAGCAGTTCTTC. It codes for CASSQDLPPGIYNEQFF.

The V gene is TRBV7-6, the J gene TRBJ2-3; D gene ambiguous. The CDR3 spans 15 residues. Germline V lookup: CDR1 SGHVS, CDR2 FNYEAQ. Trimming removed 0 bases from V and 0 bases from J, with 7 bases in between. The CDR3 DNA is TGTGCCAGCAGCTTAGCACATTCTAGCACAGATACGCAGTATTTT. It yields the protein CASSLAHSSTDTQYF.

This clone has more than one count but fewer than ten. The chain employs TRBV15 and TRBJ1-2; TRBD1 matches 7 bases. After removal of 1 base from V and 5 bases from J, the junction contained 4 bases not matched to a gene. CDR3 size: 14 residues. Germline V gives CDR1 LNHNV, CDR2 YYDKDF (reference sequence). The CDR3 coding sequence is TGTGCCACCAGCAGAGCCGGACAGGAGTATGGCTACACCTTC. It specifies CATSRAGQEYGYTF. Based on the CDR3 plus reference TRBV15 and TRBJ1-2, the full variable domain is DAMVIQNPRYQVTQFGKPVTLSCSQTLNHNVMYWYQQKSSQAPKLLFHYYDKDFNNEADTPDNFQSRRPNTSFCFLDIRSPGLGDTAMYLCATSRAGQEYGYTFGSGTRLTVV.

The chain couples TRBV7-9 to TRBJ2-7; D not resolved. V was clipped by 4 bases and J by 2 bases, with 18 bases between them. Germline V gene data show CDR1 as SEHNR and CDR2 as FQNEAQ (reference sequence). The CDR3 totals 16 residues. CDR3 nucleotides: TGTGCCAGCAGCTCCACATCACCACCTTCAGCCTACGAGCAGTACTTC. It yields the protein CASSSTSPPSAYEQYF.

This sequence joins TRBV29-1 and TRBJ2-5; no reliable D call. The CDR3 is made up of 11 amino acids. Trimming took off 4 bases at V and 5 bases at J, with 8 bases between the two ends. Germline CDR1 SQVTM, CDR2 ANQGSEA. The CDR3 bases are TGCAGCGTTGGGATACGGGAGACCCAGTACTTC. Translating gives CSVGIRETQYF.

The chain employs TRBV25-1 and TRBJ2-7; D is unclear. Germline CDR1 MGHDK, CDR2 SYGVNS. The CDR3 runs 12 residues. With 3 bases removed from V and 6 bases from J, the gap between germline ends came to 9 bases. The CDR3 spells CASSDFAFEQYF. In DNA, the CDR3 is TGTGCCAGCAGTGATTTTGCGTTCGAGCAGTACTTC.

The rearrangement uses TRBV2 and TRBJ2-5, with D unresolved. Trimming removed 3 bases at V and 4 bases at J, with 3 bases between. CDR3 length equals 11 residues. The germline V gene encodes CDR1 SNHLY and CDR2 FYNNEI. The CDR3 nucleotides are TGTGCCAGCAGTGAGGGAGAGACCCAGTACTTC. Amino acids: CASSEGETQYF.

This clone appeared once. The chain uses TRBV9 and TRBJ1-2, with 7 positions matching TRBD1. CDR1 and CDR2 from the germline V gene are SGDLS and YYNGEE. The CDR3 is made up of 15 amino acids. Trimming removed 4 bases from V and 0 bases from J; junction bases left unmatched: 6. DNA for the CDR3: TGTGCCAGCAGCCCCCAGACAGGGCCTAACTATGGCTACACCTTC. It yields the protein CASSPQTGPNYGYTF.

Here the CDR3 DNA reads TGTGCCAGCTCACAAAACGCCGCAAGCTCCTACAATGAGCAGTTCTTC. Residues: CASSQNAASSYNEQFF. The chain combines TRBV18 with TRBJ2-1, with D uncertain. V was clipped by 4 bases and J by 0 bases, with 13 bases between them. Germline V gene lookup returns CDR1 KGHSH and CDR2 LQKENI. The CDR3 is 16 amino acids.

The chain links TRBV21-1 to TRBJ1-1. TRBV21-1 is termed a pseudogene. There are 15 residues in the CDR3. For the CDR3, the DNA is TGTGCCAGCAGCAAAGACCCAGGGAGGGACACTGAAGCTTTCTTT. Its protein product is CASSKDPGRDTEAFF.

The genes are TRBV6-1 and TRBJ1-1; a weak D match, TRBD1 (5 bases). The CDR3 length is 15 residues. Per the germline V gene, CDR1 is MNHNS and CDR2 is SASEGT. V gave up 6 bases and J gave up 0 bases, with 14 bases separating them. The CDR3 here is CASRGKGNLNTEAFF. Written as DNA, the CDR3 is TGTGCCAGCAGGGGGAAGGGGAACTTGAACACTGAAGCTTTCTTT.

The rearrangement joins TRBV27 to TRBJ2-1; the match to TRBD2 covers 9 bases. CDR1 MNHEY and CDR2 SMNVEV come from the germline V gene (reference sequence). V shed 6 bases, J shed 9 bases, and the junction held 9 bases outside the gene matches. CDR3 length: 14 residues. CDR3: CASSPVRAGGEQFF. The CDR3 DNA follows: TGTGCCAGCAGCCCCGTGCGAGCGGGAGGTGAGCAGTTCTTC.

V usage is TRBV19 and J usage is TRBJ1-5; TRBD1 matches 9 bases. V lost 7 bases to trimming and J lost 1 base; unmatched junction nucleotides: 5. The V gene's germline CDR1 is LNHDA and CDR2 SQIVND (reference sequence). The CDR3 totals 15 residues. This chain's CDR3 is CASTAQGASNQPQHF. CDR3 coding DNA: TGTGCCAGTACAGCACAGGGGGCAAGCAATCAGCCCCAGCATTTT.

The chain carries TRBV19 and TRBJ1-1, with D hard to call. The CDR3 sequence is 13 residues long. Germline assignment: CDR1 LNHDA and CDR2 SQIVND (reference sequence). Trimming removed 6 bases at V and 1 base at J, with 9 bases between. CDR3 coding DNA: TGTGCCAGTAGCTTGTTGACGAACACTGAAGCTTTCTTT. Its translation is CASSLLTNTEAFF.

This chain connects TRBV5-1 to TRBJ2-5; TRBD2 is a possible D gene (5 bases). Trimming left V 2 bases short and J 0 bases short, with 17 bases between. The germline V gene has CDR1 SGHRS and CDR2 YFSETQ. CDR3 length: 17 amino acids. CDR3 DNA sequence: TGCGCCAGCAGCTTTTATACGACGGGATCGTACCAAGAGACCCAGTACTTC. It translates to CASSFYTTGSYQETQYF.

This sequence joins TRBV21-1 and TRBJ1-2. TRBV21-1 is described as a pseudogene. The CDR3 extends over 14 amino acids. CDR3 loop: CASSKLPEGNGYTF. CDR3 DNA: TGTGCCAGCAGCAAATTGCCAGAGGGAAATGGCTACACCTTC.

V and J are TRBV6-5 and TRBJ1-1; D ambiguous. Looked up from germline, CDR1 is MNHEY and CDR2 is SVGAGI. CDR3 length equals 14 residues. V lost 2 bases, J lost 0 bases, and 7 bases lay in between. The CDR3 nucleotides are TGTGCCAGCAGTTACGAGGGAATGAACACTGAAGCTTTCTTT. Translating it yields CASSYEGMNTEAFF.

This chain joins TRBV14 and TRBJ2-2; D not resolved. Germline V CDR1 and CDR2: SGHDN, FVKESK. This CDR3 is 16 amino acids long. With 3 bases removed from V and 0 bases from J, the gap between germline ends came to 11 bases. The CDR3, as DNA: TGTGCCAGCAGCCATTTTCGTTATTCGAACACCGGGGAGCTGTTTTTT. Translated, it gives CASSHFRYSNTGELFF.

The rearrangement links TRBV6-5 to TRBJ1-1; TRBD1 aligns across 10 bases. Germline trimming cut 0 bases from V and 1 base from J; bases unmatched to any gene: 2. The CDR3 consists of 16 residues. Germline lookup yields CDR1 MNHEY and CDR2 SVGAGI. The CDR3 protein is CASSYSRTGGNTEAFF. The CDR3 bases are TGTGCCAGCAGTTACTCGAGGACAGGGGGGAACACTGAAGCTTTCTTT.

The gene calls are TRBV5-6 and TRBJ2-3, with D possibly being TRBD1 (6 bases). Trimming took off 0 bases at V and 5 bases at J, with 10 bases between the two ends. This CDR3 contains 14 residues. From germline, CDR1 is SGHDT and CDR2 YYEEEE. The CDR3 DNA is TGTGCCAGCAGCTTGGGGACAGTCCAAGATACGCAGTATTTT. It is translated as CASSLGTVQDTQYF.